The sequence of this T cell receptor beta chain was determined in a study of T cell responses to AZD1222 COVID-19 vaccine. The CDR3 totals 15 residues. CDR1 and CDR2 (germline): SGHAT, FQNNGV. Trimming cost V 5 bases and J 5 bases; bases outside gene matches: 10. Sequenced by immunoSEQ multiplex PCR; TCRdb stores in-frame clones only, minus some. Of about 160,000 clones in the sample, 85% to 95% were seen once. The chain links TRBV11-2 to TRBJ2-3; 7 bases line up with TRBD1. This sequence was found in an adult who received the AZD1222 COVID-19 vaccine. This specimen was peripheral blood, taken 28 days after the second AZD1222 dose. The CDR3 bases are TGTGCCAGCAGCAAAGACAGGGTTGGAGGAGATACGCAGTATTTT. This encodes CASSKDRVGGDTQYF.